Each of the 23 T cell receptor beta chains below was sequenced from the same sample in a study of T cells after yellow fever vaccination. MiXCR, applied by TCRdb to the 5' RACE reads, yields one record per CDR3 protein. The table records around 30,000 distinct CDR3 sequences, 5% to 8.5% of them present only once. The specimen comprised PBMCs, either bulk or a sorted T-cell subset (CD4+, CD8+, memory, or dextramer-sorted; not recorded which), sampled on the day of the first yellow fever vaccination. The receptors shown here come from a man aged 18 to 30 who received the YFV17D yellow fever vaccine.

The chain carries TRBV6-5 and TRBJ1-2, with D unresolved. Germline V gene lookup returns CDR1 MNHEY and CDR2 SVGAGI. Trimming pared 0 bases from V and 1 base from J, leaving 15 bases between. CDR3 length equals 17 residues. CDR3 sequence (DNA): TGTGCCAGCAGTTACTCGATCGCCTCCTCTCTTAACTATGGCTACACCTTC. Amino acids: CASSYSIASSLNYGYTF.

There are many counts of this clonotype. The V gene is TRBV4-3, the J gene TRBJ2-1, with D unresolved. The germline V gene has CDR1 LGHNA and CDR2 YSLEER. The CDR3 is 16 amino acids. V gave up 0 bases and J gave up 0 bases, with 9 bases separating them. This CDR3 reads CASSQDMGISYNEQFF. For the CDR3, the DNA is TGCGCCAGCAGCCAAGATATGGGGATCTCCTACAATGAGCAGTTCTTC.

This clonotype was picked up many times. The V call is TRBV5-1, the J call TRBJ2-2; no reliable D call. Germline V lookup: CDR1 SGHRS, CDR2 YFSETQ. The CDR3 totals 13 residues. The V end was cut by 4 bases, the J end by 7 bases, with 11 bases between. CDR3 residues: CASSLEVVGELFF. CDR3 bases: TGCGCCAGCAGCCTGGAAGTAGTCGGGGAGCTGTTTTTT.

This clonotype has a handful of counts. This rearrangement joins TRBV4-3 to TRBJ1-1; 7 bases are a match to TRBD1. Unmatched junction bases numbered 6, after V lost 3 bases and J lost 2 bases. CDR1 is LGHNA and CDR2 is YSLEER in the germline V gene. This CDR3 spans 15 amino acids. CDR3 amino acids: CASSHPGQTNTEAFF. In DNA form, the CDR3 reads TGCGCCAGCAGCCACCCGGGACAGACTAACACTGAAGCTTTCTTT.

This clonotype ranks as medium-sized. The chain combines TRBV4-2 with TRBJ2-3, with 7 bases matching TRBD2. Trimming cost V 0 bases and J 1 base; bases outside gene matches: 1. The CDR3 extends over 15 amino acids. Germline V lookup: CDR1 LGHNA, CDR2 YNFKEQ. The CDR3 region has the DNA TGTGCCAGCAGCCAAGATCGGGGGGGCACAGATACGCAGTATTTT. It yields the protein CASSQDRGGTDTQYF.

V usage is TRBV7-7 and J usage is TRBJ2-5, with TRBD1 as a possible D gene (5 bases). The CDR3 runs 14 residues. Per germline, CDR1 SSHAT and CDR2 FNYEAQ (reference sequence). V was cut by 1 base and J by 2 bases, with 8 bases left in between. In DNA form, the CDR3 reads TGTGCCAGCAGCTTAGGGCAGGGTCAAGAGACCCAGTACTTC. It specifies CASSLGQGQETQYF.

This clonotype was counted ten times or more. The chain couples TRBV24-1 to TRBJ1-5, with D unclear. This CDR3 has 12 amino acids. Looked up from germline, CDR1 is KGHDR and CDR2 is SFDVKD. Trimming shortened V by 3 bases and J by 5 bases, and 4 bases separated the two germline ends. The chain's CDR3 is CATSDVDQPQHF. CDR3 coding DNA: TGTGCCACCAGTGATGTTGATCAGCCCCAGCATTTT.

This clonotype was seen at least ten times. V gene TRBV16 combines with J gene TRBJ1-5; 7 bases match TRBD1. Per the germline V gene, CDR1 is KGHSY and CDR2 is FQNENV. Trimming at V came to 4 bases and at J to 7 bases, leaving 4 bases not matched to a gene. The CDR3 is 13 amino acids. The CDR3 DNA sequence: TGTGCCAGCAGCCCGGACAGGATGCAGCCCCAGCATTTT. Protein: CASSPDRMQPQHF.

This clonotype was observed at least ten times. The genes are TRBV7-2 and TRBJ1-2; D call uncertain. The CDR3 length is 13 residues. V was cut by 7 bases and J by 8 bases, with 17 bases left in between. Germline V gene sequence: CDR1 SGHTA, CDR2 FQGNSA. The CDR3 region is CASTPRRDAGYTF. DNA for the CDR3: TGTGCCAGCACCCCCCGGCGTGACGCGGGCTACACCTTC.

This clonotype was found a few times. This sequence joins TRBV5-6 and TRBJ2-1, with D perhaps TRBD2 (5 bases). CDR1 and CDR2 (germline): SGHDT, YYEEEE. Trimming took off 3 bases at V and 10 bases at J, with 20 bases between the two ends. This CDR3 spans 15 amino acids. In DNA, the CDR3 is TGTGCCAGCAGCTCTGAAATCACATTAGGAGGAGAGCAGTTCTTC. Residues: CASSSEITLGGEQFF.

The sample holds a few counts of this clonotype. The V and J genes are TRBV5-1 and TRBJ2-7, with D maybe TRBD1 (5 bases). The germline CDR1 and CDR2 sequences are SGHRS and YFSETQ. V was shortened by 4 bases and J by 1 base, with 12 bases between the two germline ends. The length of the CDR3 is 14 residues. CDR3 residues: CASSGAEYSYEQYF. CDR3 DNA sequence: TGCGCCAGCAGCGGGGCAGAATATTCCTACGAGCAGTACTTC.

This clonotype was seen at least ten times. This sequence joins TRBV4-1 and TRBJ2-7; D not resolved. CDR1 is MGHRA, CDR2 YSYEKL, per germline. V was trimmed by 0 bases and J by 6 bases, leaving 6 bases between them. The CDR3 runs to 12 residues. CDR3 in amino acids: CASSQDGLEQYF. CDR3 DNA: TGCGCCAGCAGCCAAGATGGCCTCGAGCAGTACTTC.

Regarding this clonotype: This sequence may be a read error, since a much larger clone differs from it by one base. V gene TRBV20-1 combines with J gene TRBJ2-4, with 10 bases that match TRBD2. Per germline, CDR1 DFQATT and CDR2 SNEGSKA (reference sequence). This CDR3 region has 15 residues. The J segment lost 7 bases and the V segment lost 1 base, leaving 7 bases of the junction unmatched. CDR3 sequence (DNA): TGCAGTGCTAGAGCGTCTAGCGGGGGCTGGAACATTCAGTACTTC. It is translated as CSARASSGGWNIQYF.

This clonotype was seen many times. V and J are TRBV5-1 and TRBJ2-5; D remains unclear. Trimming shortened V by 4 bases and J by 0 bases, and 10 bases separated the two germline ends. The length of the CDR3 is 14 residues. Germline V CDR1 and CDR2: SGHRS, YFSETQ. This CDR3 reads CASSPDGNQETQYF. The CDR3 DNA sequence: TGCGCCAGCAGCCCAGACGGAAACCAAGAGACCCAGTACTTC.

The CDR3 is CASSRQGAVETQYF. The CDR3, as DNA: TGTGCCAGCAGCAGACAGGGAGCGGTAGAGACCCAGTACTTC. The chain is built from TRBV5-4 and TRBJ2-5; 7 positions match TRBD1. This CDR3 comprises 14 residues. With V trimmed by 4 bases and J by 4 bases, 7 bases remained unmatched. Germline CDR1 is SGHNT and CDR2 is YYREEE (reference sequence).

This clonotype was counted ten times or more. The chain couples TRBV7-2 to TRBJ2-3; TRBD2 aligns across 8 bases. V trimming: 5 bases; J trimming: 1 base; junction bases outside the gene matches: 5. Germline values: CDR1 SGHTA, CDR2 FQGNSA. The CDR3 sequence is 15 residues long. Written as DNA, the CDR3 is TGTGCCAGCAGCGTTGGACTAGCCCGCACAGATACGCAGTATTTT. Amino acid sequence: CASSVGLARTDTQYF. Drawing the rest from reference TRBV7-2 and TRBJ2-3, the complete variable domain is GAGVSQSPSNKVTEKGKDVELRCDPISGHTALYWYRQSLGQGLEFLIYFQGNSAPDKSGLPSDRFSAERTGGSVSTLTIQRTQQEDSAVYLCASSVGLARTDTQYFGPGTRLTVL.

This clonotype was seen ten or more times. The CDR3 reads CASSSRQGLKQYV. The CDR3 nucleotides read TGTGCCAGCAGCTCCCGGCAGGGGCTTAAGCAGTACGTC. This chain joins TRBV7-2 and TRBJ2-7; maybe TRBD1 (6 bases). CDR3 size: 13 residues. Trimming took 4 bases from V and 8 from J, leaving 15 bases between them. Germline-derived CDR1 and CDR2 are SGHTA and FQGNSA.

This clonotype was seen ten or more times. This CDR3 reads CATSDWDGTGNQPQHF. The CDR3 DNA follows: TGTGCCACCAGTGATTGGGACGGGACAGGGAATCAGCCCCAGCATTTT. The chain joins TRBV24-1 to TRBJ1-5; 9 bases fit TRBD1. V lost 2 bases to trimming and J lost 4 bases; unmatched junction nucleotides: 5. The CDR3 runs to 16 residues. Per the germline V gene, CDR1 is KGHDR and CDR2 is SFDVKD.

This clonotype was recorded many times. J is TRBJ2-1 and V is TRBV20-1; D assignment may be TRBD1 or TRBD2 (5 bases each). This CDR3 has 14 residues. The V end lost 0 bases, the J end lost 2 bases, and 8 bases lay between the germline ends. Per the germline V gene, CDR1 is DFQATT and CDR2 is SNEGSKA (reference sequence). The CDR3 DNA is TGCAGTGCTAGAGATGGGGACCCCTACAATGAGCAGTTCTTC. Protein product: CSARDGDPYNEQFF.

The chain joins TRBV19 to TRBJ2-6, with 7 bases identical to TRBD2. Germline V CDR1 and CDR2: LNHDA, SQIVND (reference sequence). Unmatched junction bases numbered 4, after V lost 5 bases and J lost 0 bases. The CDR3 spans 16 residues. The CDR3 sequence: CASSSAGSSGANVLTF. The CDR3 DNA reads as TGTGCCAGTAGTTCAGCGGGGAGCTCTGGGGCCAACGTCCTGACTTTC.

The table lists this clonotype with many counts. The rearrangement links TRBV3-1 to TRBJ2-1; 10 nucleotides match TRBD2. In germline, CDR1 is LGHDT, CDR2 YNNKEL (reference sequence). The CDR3 covers 15 residues. The V and J ends lost 4 bases and 3 bases, in that order; junction bases with no gene match: 3. The CDR3 sequence is CASSPTSGDYNEQFF. The CDR3 nucleotides read TGTGCCAGCAGCCCTACTAGCGGGGACTACAATGAGCAGTTCTTC.

The table lists this clonotype with many counts. The J gene is TRBJ2-7, the V gene TRBV21-1; TRBD1 reflects the table's D call only, with no check against the DNA. TRBV21-1 is classified as a pseudogene. The CDR3 is made up of 15 amino acids. The DNA of the CDR3 is TGTGCCAGCAGCAAACCTTTAATACAGGGGAGCGAGCAGTACGTC. Translated: CASSKPLIQGSEQYV.

In this sample, this clonotype turned up a few times. This chain links TRBV28 with TRBJ2-3; 9 nucleotides line up with TRBD2. CDR3 length: 15 residues. Germline V gene sequence: CDR1 MDHEN, CDR2 SYDVKM. The V segment lost 10 bases and the J segment 2 bases; nucleotides outside the gene matches: 10. In DNA form, the CDR3 reads TGTGCCACTTCGCGGGGCGGGGGGGCCACAGATACGCAGTATTTT. This codes for CATSRGGGATDTQYF.